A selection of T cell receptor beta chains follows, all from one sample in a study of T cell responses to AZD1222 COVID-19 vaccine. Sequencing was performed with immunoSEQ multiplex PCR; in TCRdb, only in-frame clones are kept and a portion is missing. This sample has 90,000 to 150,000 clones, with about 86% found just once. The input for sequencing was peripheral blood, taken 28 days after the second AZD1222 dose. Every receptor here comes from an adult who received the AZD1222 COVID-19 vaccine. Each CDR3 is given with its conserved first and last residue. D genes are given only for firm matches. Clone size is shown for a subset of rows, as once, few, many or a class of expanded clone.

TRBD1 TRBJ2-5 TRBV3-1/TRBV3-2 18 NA CASSQDIVGQGAQETQYF TGTGCCAGCAGCCAAGATATCGTTGGACAGGGGGCCCAAGAGACCCAGTACTTC
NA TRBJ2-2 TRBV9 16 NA CASSVAWAVTTGELFF TGTGCCAGCAGCGTAGCTTGGGCCGTTACGACCGGGGAGCTGTTTTTT
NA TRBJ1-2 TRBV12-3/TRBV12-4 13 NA CASSFDSGYGYTF TGTGCCAGCAGTTTCGACAGTGGCTATGGCTACACCTTC
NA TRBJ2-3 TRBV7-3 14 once CASSLTGSGDTQYF TGTGCCAGCAGCTTAACGGGGTCCGGAGATACGCAGTATTTT
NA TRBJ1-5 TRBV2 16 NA CASSDGVRDSNQPQHF TGTGCCAGCAGTGACGGCGTCAGGGATAGCAATCAGCCCCAGCATTTT
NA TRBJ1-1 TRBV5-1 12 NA CASSFDRSEAFF TGCGCCAGCAGCTTTGACAGGTCTGAAGCTTTCTTT
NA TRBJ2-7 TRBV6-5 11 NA CAITSSYEQYF TGTGCCATCACTAGCTCCTACGAGCAGTACTTC
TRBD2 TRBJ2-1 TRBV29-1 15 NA CSSLLLAGGYNEQFF TGCAGCTCCTTGCTCCTAGCGGGGGGGTACAATGAGCAGTTCTTC
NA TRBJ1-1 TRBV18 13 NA CASSPGSYPGAFF TGTGCCAGCTCACCGGGTTCGTATCCTGGGGCTTTCTTT
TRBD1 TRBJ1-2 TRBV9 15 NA CASSVGTGGNYGYTF TGTGCCAGCAGCGTAGGAACAGGGGGTAACTATGGCTACACCTTC
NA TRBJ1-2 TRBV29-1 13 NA CSSFTDRNYGYTF TGCAGCTCATTTACTGACAGGAACTATGGCTACACCTTC
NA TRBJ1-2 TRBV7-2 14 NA CASSNRVVNYGYTF TGTGCCAGCAGCAATAGGGTGGTTAACTATGGCTACACCTTC
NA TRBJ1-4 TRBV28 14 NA CASSDSSPNEKLFF TGTGCCAGCAGCGACAGCTCTCCCAATGAAAAACTGTTTTTT
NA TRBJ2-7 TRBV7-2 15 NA CASSLVSGPEYEQYF TGTGCCAGCAGCTTAGTTTCTGGGCCGGAGTACGAGCAGTACTTC
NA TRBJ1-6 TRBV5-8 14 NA CASSWMRSNSPLHF TGTGCCAGCAGCTGGATGAGATCTAATTCACCCCTCCACTTT
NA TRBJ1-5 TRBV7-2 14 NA CASSQGYSNQPQHF TGTGCCAGCAGCCAAGGTTATAGCAATCAGCCCCAGCATTTT
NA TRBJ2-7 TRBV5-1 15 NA CASSLVETDHYEQYF TGCGCCAGCAGCTTGGTCGAGACAGACCACTACGAGCAGTACTTC
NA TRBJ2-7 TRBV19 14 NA CASSTETGTYEQYF TGTGCCAGTAGTACAGAAACAGGGACCTACGAGCAGTACTTC
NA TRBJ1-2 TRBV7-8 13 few CASSLVNNYGYTF TGTGCCAGCAGCTTAGTCAATAACTATGGCTACACCTTC
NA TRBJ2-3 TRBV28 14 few CASSFGTGTDTQYF TGTGCCAGCAGTTTCGGCACGGGGACAGATACGCAGTATTTT
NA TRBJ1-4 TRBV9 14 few CASSRGERGEKLFF TGTGCCAGCAGCCGAGGAGAAAGGGGTGAAAAACTGTTTTTT
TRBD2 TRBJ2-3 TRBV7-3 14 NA CASSSGGVTDTQYF TGTGCCAGCAGCTCGGGAGGGGTCACAGATACGCAGTATTTT
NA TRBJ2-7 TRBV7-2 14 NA CASSPWTDPYEQYF TGTGCCAGCAGCCCCTGGACTGATCCCTACGAGCAGTACTTC
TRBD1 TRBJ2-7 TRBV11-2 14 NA CASSSPGTGVEQYF TGTGCCAGCAGCTCCCCCGGGACAGGGGTCGAGCAGTACTTC
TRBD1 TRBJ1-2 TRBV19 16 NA CASSIPSDRGNYGYTF TGTGCCAGTAGTATTCCCTCCGACAGGGGTAACTATGGCTACACCTTC
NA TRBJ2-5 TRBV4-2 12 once CASSHEGETQYF TGTGCCAGCAGCCACGAGGGCGAGACCCAGTACTTC
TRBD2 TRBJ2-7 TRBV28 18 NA CASSLGGALAGRSYEQYF TGTGCCAGCAGTTTAGGGGGGGCTCTAGCGGGAAGGTCCTACGAGCAGTACTTC
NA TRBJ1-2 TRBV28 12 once CASSWGVGGYTF TGTGCCAGCAGCTGGGGAGTTGGTGGCTACACCTTC
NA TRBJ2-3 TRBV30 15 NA CAWSVGGSSTDTQYF TGTGCCTGGAGTGTCGGAGGTTCGAGCACAGATACGCAGTATTTT
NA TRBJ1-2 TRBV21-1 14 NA CASSKHYRNYGYTF TGTGCCAGCAGCAAACACTACAGGAACTATGGCTACACCTTC
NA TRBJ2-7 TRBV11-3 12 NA CASSADPHEQYF TGTGCCAGCAGCGCGGACCCCCACGAGCAGTACTTC
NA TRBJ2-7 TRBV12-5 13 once CASSLAPFYEQYF TGTGCTAGTTCCCTCGCACCTTTCTACGAGCAGTACTTC
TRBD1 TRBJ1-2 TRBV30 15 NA CAWSVPDRGPWGYTF TGTGCCTGGAGTGTACCCGACAGGGGCCCGTGGGGCTACACCTTC
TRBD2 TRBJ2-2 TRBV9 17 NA CASSISLAGMNTGELFF TGTGCCAGCAGCATTAGTCTAGCGGGTATGAACACCGGGGAGCTGTTTTTT
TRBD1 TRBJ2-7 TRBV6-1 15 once CASSEGTGGSYEQYF TGTGCCAGCAGTGAAGGGACAGGGGGCTCCTACGAGCAGTACTTC
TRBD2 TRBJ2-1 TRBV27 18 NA CASSSQPTSGWAYNEQFF TGTGCCAGCAGTTCACAACCGACTAGCGGGTGGGCTTACAATGAGCAGTTCTTC
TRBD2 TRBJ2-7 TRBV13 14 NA CASSLVAGFDEQYF TGTGCCAGCAGCTTAGTAGCGGGGTTCGACGAGCAGTACTTC
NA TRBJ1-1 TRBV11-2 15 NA CASSFGGAANTEAFF TGTGCCAGCAGCTTCGGGGGGGCGGCGAACACTGAAGCTTTCTTT
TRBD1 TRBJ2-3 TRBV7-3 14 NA CASSQDRGSDTQYF TGTGCCAGCAGCCAGGACAGGGGGTCAGATACGCAGTATTTT
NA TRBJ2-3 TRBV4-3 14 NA CASSPQVNTDTQYF TGCGCCAGCAGCCCCCAAGTTAACACAGATACGCAGTATTTT
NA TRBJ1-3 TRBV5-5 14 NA CASSLEWSGNTIYF TGTGCCAGCAGCTTGGAGTGGTCTGGAAACACCATATATTTT
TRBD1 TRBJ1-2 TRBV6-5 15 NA CASSKTGTVSYGYTF TGTGCCAGCTCCAAGACCGGGACAGTCAGCTATGGCTACACCTTC
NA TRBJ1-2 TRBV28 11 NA CAGASNYGYTF TGTGCGGGGGCCTCTAACTATGGCTACACCTTC
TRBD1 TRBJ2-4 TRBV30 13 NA CASETGNKNIQYF TGTGCCTCAGAGACAGGGAACAAAAACATTCAGTACTTC
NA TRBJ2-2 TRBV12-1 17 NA CASSFAKKRENTGELFF TGTGCCAGCAGCTTTGCCAAGAAGCGGGAAAACACCGGGGAGCTGTTTTTT
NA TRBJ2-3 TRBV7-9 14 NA CASSLTGNTDTQYF TGTGCCAGCAGCTTAACAGGGAACACAGATACGCAGTATTTT
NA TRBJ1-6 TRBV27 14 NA CASSPGLGNSPLHF TGTGCCAGCAGTCCGGGTTTGGGAAATTCACCCCTCCACTTT
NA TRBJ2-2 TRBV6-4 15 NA CASTPGAGVTGELFF TGTGCCAGCACCCCGGGCGCCGGCGTCACCGGGGAGCTGTTTTTT
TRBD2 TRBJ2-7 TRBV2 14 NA CASLRGRDRYEQYF TGTGCCAGCCTACGAGGGAGGGATAGGTACGAGCAGTACTTC
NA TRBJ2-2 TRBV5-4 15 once CAASLGLTNTGELFF TGTGCCGCCAGCCTAGGACTAACGAACACCGGGGAGCTGTTTTTT
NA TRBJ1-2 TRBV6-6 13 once CASSPTQDYGYTF TGTGCCAGCAGTCCCACACAGGATTATGGCTACACCTTC
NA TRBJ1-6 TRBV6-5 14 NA CASSYQQNNSPLHF TGTGCCAGCAGTTACCAGCAAAATAATTCACCCCTCCACTTT
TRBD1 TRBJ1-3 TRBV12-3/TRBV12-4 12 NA CASSSSDRDRYF TGTGCCAGCAGTTCCTCGGACAGGGACAGGTATTTT
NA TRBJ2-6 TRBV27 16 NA CASSWGVVSGANVLTF TGTGCCAGCAGCTGGGGGGTTGTCTCTGGGGCCAACGTCCTGACTTTC